These T cell receptor beta chains were read from a single sample in a study of CD8+CD57+ T cells in acquired aplastic anemia. Each CDR3 protein gets one entry after TCRdb re-called the reads with MiXCR. The table records about 190,000 distinct CDR3 sequences, approximately 48% of them present only once. Sequencing was performed on sorted CD4+, CD8+, or CD8+CD57+ T cells (not recorded which) from PBMCs. These receptors were obtained from a human donor with aplastic anemia. CDR3s include the opening cysteine and the closing phenylalanine or tryptophan. Fields, in order: V gene, clone size, D gene, J gene, CDR3 protein, CDR3 DNA. A D gene is named only where the DNA matches it firmly. Clone size appears in some rows only: once, few, many, or a class for an expanded clone.

v_call: TRBV13
clone_size: few
d_call: TRBD1
j_call: TRBJ1-2
cdr3_aa: CASTLVYRDRGLSVYGYTF
cdr3_nt: TGTGCCAGCACCCTGGTCTACCGGGACAGGGGGCTTTCGGTATATGGCTACACCTTC

v_call: TRBV4-3
clone_size: few
d_call: TRBD2
j_call: TRBJ2-1
cdr3_aa: CASSPRAGADEQFF
cdr3_nt: TGCGCCAGCAGCCCCCGAGCGGGGGCGGATGAGCAGTTCTTC

v_call: TRBV11-2
clone_size: few
d_call: TRBD2
j_call: TRBJ2-1
cdr3_aa: CASSLERRETAYNEQFF
cdr3_nt: TGTGCCAGCAGCTTAGAGAGGCGGGAGACGGCCTACAATGAGCAGTTCTTC

v_call: TRBV15
clone_size: -
d_call: TRBD2
j_call: TRBJ2-1
cdr3_aa: CATFAGGGNEQFF
cdr3_nt: TGTGCCACCTTCGCGGGAGGAGGGAATGAGCAGTTCTTC

v_call: TRBV25-1
clone_size: few
d_call: -
j_call: TRBJ2-6
cdr3_aa: CASSEYGSGANVLTF
cdr3_nt: TGTGCCAGCAGTGAATACGGCTCTGGGGCCAACGTCCTGACTTTC

v_call: TRBV6-1
clone_size: once
d_call: -
j_call: TRBJ1-2
cdr3_aa: CASRAWGLDYGYTF
cdr3_nt: TGTGCCAGCAGAGCCTGGGGATTGGACTATGGCTACACCTTC

v_call: TRBV5-1
clone_size: many
d_call: TRBD2
j_call: TRBJ2-2
cdr3_aa: CASSLLRERSTGELFF
cdr3_nt: TGCGCCAGCAGCTTGTTGCGGGAGAGGTCCACCGGGGAGCTGTTTTTT

v_call: TRBV20-1
clone_size: -
d_call: -
j_call: TRBJ1-6
cdr3_aa: CSARDHGDSPLHF
cdr3_nt: TGCAGTGCTAGAGATCACGGGGATTCACCCCTCCACTTT

v_call: TRBV24-1
clone_size: many
d_call: -
j_call: TRBJ2-7
cdr3_aa: CATSDRVSEQYF
cdr3_nt: TGTGCCACCAGTGACAGGGTATCCGAGCAGTACTTC

v_call: TRBV2
clone_size: few
d_call: -
j_call: TRBJ1-1
cdr3_aa: CASSHTDLVSTEAFF
cdr3_nt: TGTGCCAGCAGCCACACGGACTTAGTCAGCACTGAAGCTTTCTTT

v_call: TRBV11-2
clone_size: -
d_call: TRBD1
j_call: TRBJ2-3
cdr3_aa: CASSPDRGPSTDTQYF
cdr3_nt: TGTGCCAGCAGCCCCGACAGGGGCCCTAGCACAGATACGCAGTATTTT

v_call: TRBV9
clone_size: many
d_call: -
j_call: TRBJ2-5
cdr3_aa: CASSVQQGPETQYF
cdr3_nt: TGTGCCAGCAGCGTCCAACAGGGTCCAGAGACCCAGTACTTC

v_call: TRBV5-5
clone_size: many
d_call: TRBD1
j_call: TRBJ2-7
cdr3_aa: CASSAPGQGASQYF
cdr3_nt: TGTGCCAGCAGCGCGCCGGGACAGGGGGCCTCGCAGTACTTC

v_call: TRBV11-2
clone_size: -
d_call: TRBD1
j_call: TRBJ2-1
cdr3_aa: CASSLGQGFGNEQFF
cdr3_nt: TGTGCCAGCAGCTTAGGACAGGGGTTTGGCAATGAGCAGTTCTTC

v_call: TRBV2
clone_size: few
d_call: -
j_call: TRBJ2-3
cdr3_aa: CASSADGRSSTDTQYF
cdr3_nt: TGTGCCAGCAGTGCCGACGGTAGATCTAGCACAGATACGCAGTATTTT